Detailed here is one TCR beta chain. Antigen: not known. The method was immunoSEQ multiplex PCR; TCRdb's version includes in-frame clones alone and lacks a portion of them. The top ten clones hold approximately 24% of a sample with more than 600,000 clones, 92% of them seen once. Naive CD8 cells were CD45RO-negative, positively selected for CCR7, excluding terminally differentiated effector memory CD45RA+ cells. This CDR3 comprises 20 residues. V lost 0 bases and J lost 0, with 22 bases in between. Germline V gives CDR1 WNHNN, CDR2 SYGVQD (reference sequence). The sample comes from a study of shared clonotypes between healthy human individuals. In the study overall: For every donor, three CD4 naive, three CD4 memory, two CD8 naive and one CD8 memory plates were used.

Findings of the study overall: Lower generation probabilities were found for non-shared clonotypes than for those shared by all four donors.

The clonotype comes from a man younger than 45 in good health. Sequenced input: naive CD8+ T cells sorted from blood. The chain uses TRBV10-1 and TRBJ2-3, with a possible D match to TRBD2 (5 bases). The CDR3 sequence is CASSESTPVIGVPSTDTQYF. Written as DNA, the CDR3 is TGCGCCAGCAGTGAGTCGACTCCGGTAATCGGGGTCCCCAGCACAGATACGCAGTATTTT.